These T cell receptor beta chains were read from a single sample in a study of T cell responses to AZD1222 COVID-19 vaccine. Sequencing was performed with immunoSEQ multiplex PCR; in TCRdb, only in-frame clones are kept and a portion is missing. The data show approximately 130,000 clones, 70% to 90% seen once. Sequenced here: peripheral blood, sampled 28 days after the second AZD1222 dose. The receptors were sampled from an adult who received the AZD1222 COVID-19 vaccine. The CDR3 runs from the conserved cysteine through the conserved F or W. The D gene is left open where the match is weak. Clone size, where shown, is once, few, many, or a class for clones that have expanded.

clone_size	j_call	d_call	v_call	cdr3_nt	cdr3_aa
NA	TRBJ2-7	NA	TRBV10-1	TGCGCCAGCAGTCCCGCCGGGAGTAACCCCTACGAGCAGTACTTC	CASSPAGSNPYEQYF
few	TRBJ2-5	TRBD2	TRBV5-4	TGTGCCAGCAGCTTCCAAGCGGGAGAAGAGACCCAGTACTTC	CASSFQAGEETQYF
NA	TRBJ2-7	NA	TRBV19	TGTGCCAGTAGTATAGATGGAGACAGAACCTACGAGCAGTACTTC	CASSIDGDRTYEQYF
NA	TRBJ2-3	NA	TRBV21-1	TGTGCCAGCAGCGGTCGACTAGCGGGGCGCACAGATACGCAGTATTTT	CASSGRLAGRTDTQYF
NA	TRBJ1-2	NA	TRBV7-9	TGTGCCAGCAGCTTAGGTCAGGAGGGGCAGGGGTTTAACTATGGCTACACCTTC	CASSLGQEGQGFNYGYTF
NA	TRBJ2-5	NA	TRBV5-1	TGCGCCAGCAGCCCAGGGCGGGGAACCCTCCAAGAGACCCAGTACTTC	CASSPGRGTLQETQYF
NA	TRBJ1-1	NA	TRBV7-9	TGTGCCAGCAGCTCGAGGTTGGGGAACCCGAACACTGAAGCTTTCTTT	CASSSRLGNPNTEAFF
NA	TRBJ1-2	TRBD1	TRBV7-3	TGTGCCAGCAGCTCGCAGGGGGACTATGGCTACACCTTC	CASSSQGDYGYTF
NA	TRBJ1-2	NA	TRBV6-5	TGTGCCAGCAGTCCCCACGTTGCCGGCTACACCTTC	CASSPHVAGYTF
NA	TRBJ2-1	NA	TRBV2	TGTGCCAGCAGTGAGTGGCAGGGCTTCTCGCAGCAGTTCTTC	CASSEWQGFSQQFF
NA	TRBJ2-2	NA	TRBV7-9	TGTGCCAGCAGCCCCGTCCAGGGCCAACCGTACGGGGAGCTGTTTTTT	CASSPVQGQPYGELFF
NA	TRBJ2-2	NA	TRBV13	TGTGCCAGCAGCTTATCTGAGAAATTGAACACCGGGGAGCTGTTTTTT	CASSLSEKLNTGELFF
NA	TRBJ2-1	NA	TRBV7-7	TGTGCCAGCAGCTTAGAGAACAGAGACAATGAGCAGTTCTTC	CASSLENRDNEQFF
NA	TRBJ2-5	TRBD2	TRBV7-8	TGTGCCAGCAGCCTTACTAGCGGGGGGGCCCTAGAGACCCAGTACTTC	CASSLTSGGALETQYF
NA	TRBJ1-5	NA	TRBV18	TGTGCCAGCTCACCCCGGGGGCAGGCCCAGGGCAATCAGCCCCAGCATTTT	CASSPRGQAQGNQPQHF
NA	TRBJ1-2	NA	TRBV28	TGTGCCAGCAGTTTATATCCGGGGGGCTACACCTTC	CASSLYPGGYTF
NA	TRBJ2-7	NA	TRBV18	TGTGCCAGCTCACTTACCCGGACAGTCACAGAGCAGTACTTC	CASSLTRTVTEQYF
NA	TRBJ2-7	NA	TRBV3-1/TRBV3-2	TGTGCCAGCAGCCAACAAGGGATCAACGAGCAGTACTTC	CASSQQGINEQYF
few	TRBJ1-3	TRBD1	TRBV4-1	TGCGCCAGCAGCCAAGAGCCAGGGGGCTCCGGAAACACCATATATTTT	CASSQEPGGSGNTIYF
NA	TRBJ2-7	NA	TRBV28	TGTGCCAGCAGTTTAATGGCTATCATTAGCTACGAGCAGTACTTC	CASSLMAIISYEQYF
NA	TRBJ2-3	TRBD1	TRBV6-5	TGTGCCAGCAGTCGGACAGGGCTCGGAGATACGCAGTATTTT	CASSRTGLGDTQYF
few	TRBJ1-1	NA	TRBV19	TGTGCCAGTAGAGCTAGGGGAAAAACTGAAGCTTTCTTT	CASRARGKTEAFF
NA	TRBJ2-3	TRBD2	TRBV19	TGTGCCAGTAGTCCAGGGACTAGCGGGAGTATCTCAGATACGCAGTATTTT	CASSPGTSGSISDTQYF
NA	TRBJ2-1	TRBD2	TRBV11-3	TGTGCCAGCAGCCCAGACGGGGGGTACAATGAGCAGTTCTTC	CASSPDGGYNEQFF
NA	TRBJ2-1	TRBD1	TRBV7-2	TGTGCCAGCAGCCCAAGGACAGGAGCCAATGAGCAGTTCTTC	CASSPRTGANEQFF
NA	TRBJ2-3	TRBD2	TRBV2	TGTGCCAGCAATGACCGAGGGGCTAGCGGGGCAGATACGCAGTATTTT	CASNDRGASGADTQYF
NA	TRBJ1-3	NA	TRBV5-1	TGCGCCAGCAGTAAGGAAATTCCCTCTGGAAACACCATATATTTT	CASSKEIPSGNTIYF
NA	TRBJ1-3	NA	TRBV7-8	TGTGCCAGCAGCTTAGGGGGATCCGGAAACACCATATATTTT	CASSLGGSGNTIYF
NA	TRBJ1-5	TRBD1	TRBV18	TGTGCCAGCTCAGACAGGGGTCAGCCCCAGCATTTT	CASSDRGQPQHF
NA	TRBJ2-2	TRBD2	TRBV5-1	TGCGCCAGCAGCTTGGGCGGGAGTCACACCGGGGAGCTGTTTTTT	CASSLGGSHTGELFF
NA	TRBJ1-2	NA	TRBV4-3	TGCGCCAGCAGCCAAGATTATGGGGGTATGGGCTATGGCTACACCTTC	CASSQDYGGMGYGYTF
NA	TRBJ1-4	NA	TRBV4-3	TGCGCCAGCAGCCAAGTACACTCGAATAATGAAAAACTGTTTTTT	CASSQVHSNNEKLFF
NA	TRBJ2-7	NA	TRBV6-6	TGTGCCAGCAGCCGGACAGTGAGCTCCTACGAGCAGTACTTC	CASSRTVSSYEQYF
NA	TRBJ1-3	NA	TRBV5-1	TGCGCCAGCATGGGGAATACTGGAAACACCATATATTTT	CASMGNTGNTIYF
NA	TRBJ1-1	NA	TRBV18	TGTGCCAGCTCACCGACGGAGAGATCTGAAGCTTTCTTT	CASSPTERSEAFF
NA	TRBJ1-1	NA	TRBV11-2	TGTGCCAGCAGCTCCCCGTTCAGCATCATGAACACTGAAGCTTTCTTT	CASSSPFSIMNTEAFF
NA	TRBJ2-1	TRBD2	TRBV5-5	TGTGCCAGCAGCATAGGACTAGTAACCTACAATGAGCAGTTCTTC	CASSIGLVTYNEQFF
NA	TRBJ2-1	TRBD2	TRBV6-2/TRBV6-3	TGTGCCAGCAGTTACACCCTACTAGCGGAATCCTACAATGAGCAGTTCTTC	CASSYTLLAESYNEQFF
NA	TRBJ1-3	NA	TRBV19	TGTGCCAGTACTTCCGGGGCCAGCTCTGGAAACACCATATATTTT	CASTSGASSGNTIYF
NA	TRBJ1-5	NA	TRBV19	TGTGCCAGTAGTATGGGCGGCTATAGCAATCAGCCCCAGCATTTT	CASSMGGYSNQPQHF
NA	TRBJ2-7	NA	TRBV2	TGTGCCAGCTGCCTCTACGAGCAGTACTTC	CASCLYEQYF
NA	TRBJ1-2	NA	TRBV7-9	TGTGCCAGCAGCGTGGGGGATTGGGTCGATGGCTACACCTTC	CASSVGDWVDGYTF
NA	TRBJ1-5	NA	TRBV5-1	TGCGCCAGCAGCTTGGGGGTGGGAGCGGGTCAGCCCCAGCATTTT	CASSLGVGAGQPQHF
NA	TRBJ2-4	TRBD2	TRBV10-1	TGCGCCAGCAGCCAAGGAGCGGGAGGGCTTAACATTCAGTACTTC	CASSQGAGGLNIQYF
NA	TRBJ1-1	NA	TRBV21-1	TGTGCCAGCAGCAAAGGGTCCGAGGGGAGGGCCACTGAAGCTTTCTTT	CASSKGSEGRATEAFF
NA	TRBJ2-1	NA	TRBV13	TGTGCCAGCAGCTTATTGGACTACAATGAGCAGTTCTTC	CASSLLDYNEQFF
NA	TRBJ2-1	TRBD1	TRBV11-2	TGTGCCAGCAGCGGATTACAGGGGGCGTTTGGCAATGAGCAGTTCTTC	CASSGLQGAFGNEQFF
NA	TRBJ2-5	NA	TRBV9	TGTGCCAGCAGCGTAGCCGCTAGGAAAGAGACCCAGTACTTC	CASSVAARKETQYF
few	TRBJ2-2	TRBD1	TRBV7-8	TGTGCCAGCACCCCGGGACAGCTGAACACCGGGGAGCTGTTTTTT	CASTPGQLNTGELFF
NA	TRBJ2-3	TRBD2	TRBV5-6	TGTGCCAGCAGCTTGAAACTAGCGGGGGGTATAGATACGCAGTATTTT	CASSLKLAGGIDTQYF
NA	TRBJ1-1	NA	TRBV11-2	TGTGCCAGCACTTCAGGGGTGGGTGGGGACACTGAAGCTTTCTTT	CASTSGVGGDTEAFF
NA	TRBJ1-2	TRBD1	TRBV7-2	TGTGCCAGCAGCTTAGAGCAGGGGGCATATGGCTACACCTTC	CASSLEQGAYGYTF
NA	TRBJ1-4	TRBD1	TRBV3-1/TRBV3-2	TGTGCCAGCAGCCCCCGGGACAGGGGGCGCGAGGCAACTAATGAAAAACTGTTTTTT	CASSPRDRGREATNEKLFF
NA	TRBJ1-3	NA	TRBV10-1	TGCGCCAGCAGTGAGTCGGGGGACTCTGGAAACACCATATATTTT	CASSESGDSGNTIYF
NA	TRBJ1-2	NA	TRBV2	TGTGCCAGCAGTGGCGCGGCAGGTGATACCTATGGCTACACCTTC	CASSGAAGDTYGYTF
NA	TRBJ1-1	NA	TRBV4-3	TGCGCCAGCAGCCAAGAACGTGAGTACACTGAAGCTTTCTTT	CASSQEREYTEAFF
NA	TRBJ1-1	NA	TRBV6-5	TGTGCCAGCCACCCGCTGTCAGGGCTTCGGACTGAAGCTTTCTTT	CASHPLSGLRTEAFF
NA	TRBJ1-2	NA	TRBV7-9	TGTGCCAGCAGCTTAGGGAATCAGGGAAGTGGCTACACCTTC	CASSLGNQGSGYTF
NA	TRBJ1-1	NA	TRBV11-3	TGTGCCAGCAGCTTAGTGGGGGGGAACACTGAAGCTTTCTTT	CASSLVGGNTEAFF
NA	TRBJ2-7	NA	TRBV18	TGTGCCAGCTCACCACAGGAAGTCAGGGGCGACGAGCAGTACTTC	CASSPQEVRGDEQYF